These 18 T cell receptor beta chains originate from one sample sequenced in a study of cytomegalovirus exposure and HLA in healthy donors. PCR employed 60 Vbeta and 13 Jbeta primers. This table comes from immunoSEQ multiplex PCR, and its TCRdb copy is limited to in-frame clones, with some not included. The repertoire has about 160,000 clones, around 80% of them found once; the top ten carry about 7.7%. Material: PBMCs. The source of these receptors is a woman in her twenties or thirties in good health and CMV-seropositive.

This clone was recorded a few times. V and J are TRBV6-6 and TRBJ2-5, with D perhaps matching TRBD2 (6 bases). V was shortened by 3 bases and J by 2 bases, with 10 bases between the two germline ends. CDR3 length: 14 amino acids. Germline V CDR1 and CDR2: MNHNY, SVGAGI (reference sequence). CDR3 protein: CASSYLRGQETQYF. CDR3 in DNA: TGTGCCAGCAGTTATCTTCGGGGGCAAGAGACCCAGTACTTC.

The chain combines TRBV4-3 with TRBJ2-1; TRBD2 aligns across 8 bases. This CDR3 spans 16 amino acids. CDR1 and CDR2 (germline): LGHNA, YSLEER. Losses at the gene ends were 1 base for V and 4 bases for J; bases not matched to a gene: 6. The CDR3 region is CASSQVAGGPYNEQFF. DNA of the CDR3: TGCGCCAGCAGCCAAGTTGCGGGGGGTCCATACAATGAGCAGTTCTTC.

This chain joins TRBV5-5 and TRBJ2-3; D uncertain. CDR1 and CDR2 (germline): SGHKS, YYEKEE (reference sequence). The CDR3 length is 14 residues. Between the trimmed V and J ends, which lost 0 bases and 4 bases, there was a span of 9 bases. The CDR3 loop is CASSLGVAPDTQYF. The CDR3, as DNA: TGTGCCAGCAGCTTGGGTGTGGCACCAGATACGCAGTATTTT.

This clone has a single count. The chain combines TRBV5-4 with TRBJ1-2; no clear D gene. The germline gives CDR1 SGHNT, CDR2 YYREEE (reference sequence). The CDR3 is 15 residues long. Trimming took 0 bases from V and 8 from J, leaving 17 bases between them. The CDR3 loop is CASSLDNYPLRGYTF. CDR3 coding DNA: TGTGCCAGCAGCTTGGATAACTACCCCCTAAGGGGCTACACCTTC.

The chain has TRBV9 and TRBJ2-1, with D possibly being TRBD2 (5 bases). The ends were cut back, 4 bases at V and 7 bases at J, with 12 bases in the middle. The CDR3 contains 13 residues. The germline gives CDR1 SGDLS, CDR2 YYNGEE. This CDR3 is CASSTSVSNEQFF. For the CDR3, the DNA is TGTGCCAGCAGCACTAGTGTTTCAAATGAGCAGTTCTTC.

The V gene is TRBV10-3, the J gene TRBJ1-1; D is perhaps TRBD1 (5 bases). The germline CDR1 and CDR2 sequences are ENHRY and SYGVKD. The CDR3 has 15 amino acids. V was clipped by 2 bases and J by 8 bases, with 18 bases between them. The CDR3 DNA sequence: TGTGCCATCAGTGAGGCGAAGCCGCGACAGACCGAAGCTTTCTTT. Translation gives CAISEAKPRQTEAFF.

The chain employs TRBV5-1 and TRBJ1-4, with D perhaps TRBD1 (6 bases). The length of the CDR3 is 15 residues. The germline V and J ends were trimmed by 5 bases and 5 bases, with 16 bases remaining between them. Germline CDR1 SGHRS, CDR2 YFSETQ. CDR3 sequence (DNA): TGCGCCAGCAGAAGTGAAGGGGGTATAAATGAAAAACTGTTTTTT. Amino acids: CASRSEGGINEKLFF.

V and J are TRBV2 and TRBJ1-1, with 8 bases that match TRBD1. V was clipped by 4 bases and J by 3 bases; unmatched bases: 7. The CDR3 length is 15 residues. CDR1 is SNHLY, CDR2 FYNNEI, per germline. The CDR3 DNA reads as TGTGCCAGCAGTGTTGGACAGGGTGGTCACACTGAAGCTTTCTTT. Its protein product is CASSVGQGGHTEAFF.

The chain has TRBV7-9 and TRBJ1-2; a possible D gene is TRBD1 (6 bases). Deletions cut 1 base from V and 7 bases from J, with 13 bases between. Germline values: CDR1 SEHNR, CDR2 FQNEAQ (reference sequence). This CDR3 comprises 14 residues. The CDR3 bases are TGTGCCAGCAGCTTAGTCGTCAGGGGAGCTGGCTACACCTTC. Encoded protein: CASSLVVRGAGYTF.

The CDR3 DNA is TGTGCCAGTAGTTTCCGGGATGAGATAAGCGAGCAGTACTTC. Translating gives CASSFRDEISEQYF. The chain employs TRBV19 and TRBJ2-5, with a possible D match to TRBD2 (5 bases). The closer fit of TRBJ2-7 to the DNA end suggests the J call may be wrong. The CDR3 length is 14 residues. Per germline, CDR1 LNHDA and CDR2 SQIVND (reference sequence).

This clone was seen just once. The genes are TRBV7-6 and TRBJ1-3; D is unresolved. Germline V lookup: CDR1 SGHVS, CDR2 FNYEAQ. There are 14 residues in the CDR3. The V and J ends lost 5 bases and 0 bases respectively, with 8 bases between them. The CDR3 region is CASSLQNSGNTIYF. As DNA, the CDR3 is TGTGCCAGCAGCCTACAGAACTCTGGAAACACCATATATTTT.

The chain joins TRBV18 to TRBJ1-1; TRBD1 might be the D (5 bases). There are 13 residues in the CDR3. Trimming pared 2 bases from V and 7 bases from J, leaving 11 bases between. Germline V gene lookup returns CDR1 KGHSH and CDR2 LQKENI. DNA of the CDR3: TGTGCCAGCTCACCAAGGCAGGGAGGTGAAGCTTTCTTT. Translation gives CASSPRQGGEAFF. The whole variable domain, remainder taken from reference TRBV18 and TRBJ1-1, is NAGVMQNPRHLVRRRGQEARLRCSPMKGHSHVYWYRQLPEEGLKFMVYLQKENIIDESGMPKERFSAEFPKEGPSILRIQQVVRGDSAAYFCASSPRQGGEAFFGQGTRLTVV.

The V call is TRBV5-4, the J call TRBJ1-6; 7 bases agree with TRBD1. The CDR3 covers 15 residues. Germline trimming cut 4 bases from V and 5 bases from J; bases unmatched to any gene: 6. Germline lookup yields CDR1 SGHNT and CDR2 YYREEE (reference sequence). DNA for the CDR3: TGTGCCAGCAGCCCGGGACAGCATAATAATTCACCCCTCCACTTT. Translated, it gives CASSPGQHNNSPLHF.

This clone turned up a few times. This rearrangement joins TRBV7-3 to TRBJ2-3; maybe TRBD2 (7 bases). V dropped 1 base and J dropped 1 base, with 12 bases sitting between them. The CDR3 has 16 residues. Looked up from germline, CDR1 is SGHTA and CDR2 is FQGTGA. The chain's CDR3 is CASSLRGGDGTDTQYF. The CDR3 DNA follows: TGTGCCAGCAGCTTAAGAGGGGGGGACGGCACAGATACGCAGTATTTT.

The J gene is TRBJ2-6, the V gene TRBV7-9; no clear D. The CDR3 is 14 residues long. The V end lost 5 bases, the J end lost 4 bases, and 9 bases lay between the germline ends. Germline V gene lookup returns CDR1 SEHNR and CDR2 FQNEAQ (reference sequence). Here the CDR3 DNA reads TGTGCCAGCAGCCCGCCGACAGGGGCCAACGTCCTGACTTTC. It codes for CASSPPTGANVLTF.

This chain joins TRBV5-1 and TRBJ1-1; TRBD1 is a possible D gene (5 bases). Germline V lookup: CDR1 SGHRS, CDR2 YFSETQ. This CDR3 is 13 amino acids long. V lost 2 bases, J lost 3 bases, and 8 bases lay in between. CDR3 loop: CASSFGGDTEAFF. Here the CDR3 DNA reads TGCGCCAGCAGCTTCGGGGGGGACACTGAAGCTTTCTTT. The full variable domain, rest sourced from reference TRBV5-1 and TRBJ1-1, is KAGVTQTPRYLIKTRGQQVTLSCSPISGHRSVSWYQQTPGQGLQFLFEYFSETQRNKGNFPGRFSGRQFSNSRSEMNVSTLELGDSALYLCASSFGGDTEAFFGQGTRLTVV.

V is TRBV6-6 and J is TRBJ2-7; TRBD1 agrees at 7 bases. The ends lost 8 bases at V and 4 bases at J; junction bases unmatched: 8. CDR1 and CDR2 (germline): MNHNY, SVGAGI (reference sequence). There are 13 residues in the CDR3. Here the CDR3 DNA reads TGTGCCAGCCTCGGACAGGATTCTTACGAGCAGTACTTC. It specifies CASLGQDSYEQYF.

The V call is TRBV19, the J call TRBJ1-2; D is undetermined. Germline V gives CDR1 LNHDA, CDR2 SQIVND (reference sequence). V was trimmed by 3 bases and J by 3 bases, leaving 8 bases between them. The length of the CDR3 is 13 residues. CDR3 protein: CASSIWPYYGYTF. CDR3 nucleotides: TGTGCCAGTAGTATCTGGCCCTACTATGGCTACACCTTC.